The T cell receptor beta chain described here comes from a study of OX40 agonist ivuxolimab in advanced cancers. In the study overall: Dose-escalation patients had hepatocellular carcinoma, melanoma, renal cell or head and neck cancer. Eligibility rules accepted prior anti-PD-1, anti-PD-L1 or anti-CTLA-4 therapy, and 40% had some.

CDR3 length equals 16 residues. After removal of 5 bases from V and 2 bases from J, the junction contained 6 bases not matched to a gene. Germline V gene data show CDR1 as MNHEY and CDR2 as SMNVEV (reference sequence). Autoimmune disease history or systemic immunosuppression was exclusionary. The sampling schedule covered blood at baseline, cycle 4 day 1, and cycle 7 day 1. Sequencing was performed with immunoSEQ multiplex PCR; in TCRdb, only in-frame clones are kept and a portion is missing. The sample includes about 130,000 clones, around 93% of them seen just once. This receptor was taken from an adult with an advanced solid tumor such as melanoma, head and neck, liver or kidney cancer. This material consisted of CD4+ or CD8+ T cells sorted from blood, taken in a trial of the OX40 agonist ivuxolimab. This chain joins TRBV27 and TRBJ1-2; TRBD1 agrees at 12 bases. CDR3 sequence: CASSGTGGALNYGYTF. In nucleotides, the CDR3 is TGTGCCAGCAGTGGGACAGGGGGCGCGTTGAACTATGGCTACACCTTC.